The next 32 T cell receptor beta chains were all read from a single sample in a study of shared clonotypes between healthy human individuals (dated by TCRdb to 2018 to 2020). Library generation was performed with the immunoSEQ multiplex PCR assay. TCRdb carries this immuneACCESS record with in-frame sequences only. Its versions omit some clonotypes, under half of them owing to an unresolved V gene in the studies checked, with the rest unexplained. The sample table shows around 1.4 million clones, and approximately 98.5% are seen once. 0.36% of the sample goes to the ten largest clones. The sample comprised naive CD4+ T cells sorted from blood. The sample's cell subset or site label, decoded: CD45RA+ positively selected. All receptors come from a man in his thirties or forties in good health.

This sequence joins TRBV11-2 and TRBJ2-7; D not certain. V was trimmed by 1 base and J by 0 bases, leaving 10 bases between them. CDR1 is SGHAT and CDR2 is FQNNGV in the germline V gene. The CDR3 length is 15 residues. In DNA form, the CDR3 reads TGTGCCAGCAGCTTAGGGTACAGTAACTCCTACGAGCAGTACTTC. Translated: CASSLGYSNSYEQYF.

The J gene is TRBJ1-4, the V gene TRBV28; D not resolved. This CDR3 spans 15 amino acids. Per germline, CDR1 MDHEN and CDR2 SYDVKM. Trimming removed 6 bases at V and 0 bases at J, with 11 bases between. The CDR3 bases are TGTGCCAGCAGACCCCCCAGAGCAACTAATGAAAAACTGTTTTTT. Translated: CASRPPRATNEKLFF.

This chain connects TRBV2 to TRBJ2-7; 11 bases agree with TRBD2. The CDR3 runs to 17 residues. Trimming at V came to 0 bases and at J to 7 bases, leaving 11 bases not matched to a gene. The germline V gene has CDR1 SNHLY and CDR2 FYNNEI. The DNA for the CDR3 is TGTGCCAGCAGTGAAGCGAGACCGGGACTAGCGGCAATGGAGCAGTACTTC. Translation: CASSEARPGLAAMEQYF.

This chain uses TRBV5-4 with TRBJ2-3; D not certain. Germline values: CDR1 SGHNT, CDR2 YYREEE (reference sequence). This CDR3 spans 15 amino acids. Trimming stripped 0 bases from V and 7 bases from J, with 15 bases between. This chain's CDR3 is CASSLEAGVKNTQYF. The CDR3 DNA follows: TGTGCCAGCAGCTTGGAGGCAGGAGTCAAGAATACGCAGTATTTT.

The chain combines TRBV2 with TRBJ2-3, with no clear D. The CDR3 consists of 15 residues. V dropped 0 bases and J dropped 2 bases, with 9 bases sitting between them. The V gene's germline CDR1 is SNHLY and CDR2 FYNNEI. The CDR3 here is CASSEALRATDTQYF. The CDR3 nucleotides read TGTGCCAGCAGTGAAGCGCTTCGAGCCACAGATACGCAGTATTTT.

The table lists this clone with a count of one. V usage is TRBV10-3 and J usage is TRBJ2-5, with 8 positions matching TRBD1. This CDR3 is 12 amino acids long. V trimming: 5 bases; J trimming: 6 bases; junction bases outside the gene matches: 2. Germline lookup yields CDR1 ENHRY and CDR2 SYGVKD. The CDR3 sequence is CAISQGAQTQYF. The CDR3 DNA follows: TGTGCCATCAGTCAGGGGGCGCAGACCCAGTACTTC.

The chain is built from TRBV7-2 and TRBJ1-2; D is ambiguous. CDR3 length equals 14 residues. Per the germline V gene, CDR1 is SGHTA and CDR2 is FQGNSA. Trimming stripped 1 base from V and 3 bases from J, with 9 bases between. The CDR3 is CASSLGFSHYGYTF. CDR3 DNA sequence: TGTGCCAGCAGCTTAGGGTTTTCCCACTATGGCTACACCTTC.

J is TRBJ2-2 and V is TRBV6-1; D perhaps matches TRBD2 (6 bases). Germline lookup yields CDR1 MNHNS and CDR2 SASEGT. This CDR3 comprises 13 residues. Trimming took 2 bases from V and 5 from J, leaving 6 bases between them. CDR3 coding DNA: TGTGCCAGCAGTGAACTAGCGACCGGGGAGCTGTTTTTT. This gives the protein CASSELATGELFF.

The rearrangement uses TRBV7-9 and TRBJ1-2, with 9 positions matching TRBD1. CDR3 length: 17 residues. In germline, CDR1 is SEHNR, CDR2 FQNEAQ (reference sequence). Germline trimming cut 5 bases from V and 6 bases from J; bases unmatched to any gene: 16. The CDR3 here is CASSASGTGYGRDGYTF. CDR3 in DNA: TGTGCCAGCAGCGCGTCCGGGACAGGGTACGGGAGGGATGGCTACACCTTC.

The chain uses TRBV5-6 and TRBJ1-4; tentative D call: TRBD1 (5 bases). The CDR3 loop spans 18 amino acids. Germline lookup yields CDR1 SGHDT and CDR2 YYEEEE. Deletions cut 0 bases from V and 0 bases from J, with 15 bases between. The CDR3 DNA is TGTGCCAGCAGCTTGGTTACAGGACGCGGCTCAACTAATGAAAAACTGTTTTTT. It is translated as CASSLVTGRGSTNEKLFF.

The rearrangement links TRBV28 to TRBJ2-7; 11 nucleotides align to TRBD1. Germline V gene lookup returns CDR1 MDHEN and CDR2 SYDVKM. This CDR3 spans 15 amino acids. V lost 6 bases to trimming and J lost 4 bases; unmatched junction nucleotides: 8. The CDR3 nucleotides read TGTGCCAGCAGAAAGACCCGGGACAGGGGGTACGAGCAGTACTTC. Protein sequence: CASRKTRDRGYEQYF. The full variable domain, in which reference TRBV28 and TRBJ2-7 provide the parts outside the CDR3, is DVKVTQSSRYLVKRTGEKVFLECVQDMDHENMFWYRQDPGLGLRLIYFSYDVKMKEKGDIPEGYSVSREKKERFSLILESASTNQTSMYLCASRKTRDRGYEQYFGPGTRLTVT.

J is TRBJ2-2 and V is TRBV7-2; D is possibly TRBD1 (5 bases). Germline CDR1 is SGHTA and CDR2 is FQGNSA. Trimming removed 4 bases at V and 5 bases at J, with 17 bases between. CDR3 length: 16 amino acids. CDR3 region: CASSYAPWGSTGELFF. CDR3 nucleotide sequence: TGTGCCAGCAGCTATGCCCCTTGGGGCTCAACCGGGGAGCTGTTTTTT.

This chain uses TRBV18 with TRBJ2-7; 12 bases line up with TRBD2. J was trimmed by 5 bases and V by 6 bases; bases with no gene match: 8. The CDR3 consists of 15 residues. CDR1 and CDR2 (germline): KGHSH, LQKENI. The CDR3, as DNA: TGTGCCAGCTCCTTGACTAGCGGGAGAGCAAACGAGCAGTACTTC. Translation: CASSLTSGRANEQYF.

This chain uses TRBV2 with TRBJ2-1; D is possibly TRBD2 (5 bases). Trimming removed 7 bases from V and 4 bases from J, with 14 bases in between. The CDR3 runs to 14 residues. Per germline, CDR1 SNHLY and CDR2 FYNNEI. The CDR3 here is CASTQETGYNEQFF. As DNA, the CDR3 is TGTGCCAGCACCCAAGAGACGGGATACAATGAGCAGTTCTTC.

The chain carries TRBV10-3 and TRBJ2-7; D gene uncertain. V gave up 3 bases and J gave up 3 bases, with 15 bases separating them. This CDR3 has 15 residues. Germline V gene data show CDR1 as ENHRY and CDR2 as SYGVKD. CDR3 amino acids: CAISDPDRKNYEQYF. For the CDR3, the DNA is TGTGCCATCAGTGACCCTGACCGGAAGAACTACGAGCAGTACTTC.

CDR3 sequence (DNA): TGTGCCAGCAGCGTAGCGTGGCGGAGTAGCACAGATACGCAGTATTTT. This codes for CASSVAWRSSTDTQYF. The chain combines TRBV9 with TRBJ2-3; no definite D call. Trimming removed 0 bases at V and 0 bases at J, with 11 bases between. The CDR3 has 16 residues. The germline CDR1 and CDR2 sequences are SGDLS and YYNGEE.

This chain joins TRBV5-6 and TRBJ2-3; 9 nucleotides line up with TRBD2. In germline, CDR1 is SGHDT, CDR2 YYEEEE. The CDR3 spans 17 residues. The V and J ends lost 5 bases and 2 bases, in that order; junction bases with no gene match: 12. The CDR3 DNA sequence: TGTGCCAGCAGGAGGCTAGCGGGAAGGGGGCCCACAGATACGCAGTATTTT. It codes for CASRRLAGRGPTDTQYF.

This chain joins TRBV5-8 and TRBJ1-5; TRBD1 might be the D (6 bases). CDR3 length equals 15 residues. Germline-derived CDR1 and CDR2 are SGHTS and YDEGEE. V lost 4 bases and J lost 6, with 17 bases in between. Here the CDR3 DNA reads TGTGCCAGCAGCACCGGAAGGGGGGGAGTTCAGCCCCAGCATTTT. This gives the protein CASSTGRGGVQPQHF.

The V and J genes are TRBV7-8 and TRBJ2-3; TRBD1 matches 8 bases. The CDR3 consists of 15 residues. Germline V gene lookup returns CDR1 SGHVS and CDR2 FQNEAQ. Losses at the gene ends were 5 bases for V and 2 bases for J; bases not matched to a gene: 6. CDR3 DNA: TGTGCCAGCAGCGCCGGACAGGGAAACACAGATACGCAGTATTTT. As protein: CASSAGQGNTDTQYF.

The V call is TRBV7-9, the J call TRBJ1-2; D unclear. Trimming cost V 5 bases and J 11 bases, with 12 bases left between them. The CDR3 runs 11 residues. Germline V gene sequence: CDR1 SEHNR, CDR2 FQNEAQ (reference sequence). For the CDR3, the DNA is TGTGCCAGCAGCCTTCCCCTGCCTTACACCTTC. This gives the protein CASSLPLPYTF.

On this clone itself: Other nucleotide sequences from this sample produce the same CDR3. J is TRBJ2-6 and V is TRBV9; D is ambiguous. Germline V gene sequence: CDR1 SGDLS, CDR2 YYNGEE. The V end was cut by 0 bases, the J end by 3 bases, with 4 bases between. The length of the CDR3 is 14 residues. The CDR3 coding sequence is TGTGCCAGCAGCGTAGTAAGTGGGGCCAACGTCCTGACTTTC. Translating gives CASSVVSGANVLTF. Complete variable domain (other parts from reference TRBV9 and TRBJ2-6): DSGVTQTPKHLITATGQRVTLRCSPRSGDLSVYWYQQSLDQGLQFLIQYYNGEERAKGNILERFSAQQFPDLHSELNLSSLELGDSALYFCASSVVSGANVLTFGAGSRLTVL.

The chain links TRBV27 to TRBJ2-7; 8 bases map to TRBD2. There are 14 residues in the CDR3. Germline assignment: CDR1 MNHEY and CDR2 SMNVEV (reference sequence). The trim removed 1 base at V and 4 bases at J, leaving 3 bases unmatched. The CDR3 sequence: CASSLYKRGYEQYF. CDR3 sequence (DNA): TGTGCCAGCAGTTTATATAAGCGGGGGTACGAGCAGTACTTC.

The chain uses TRBV6-1 and TRBJ1-5; D remains ambiguous. This CDR3 comprises 15 residues. The germline gives CDR1 MNHNS, CDR2 SASEGT. The V gene lost 2 bases and the J gene lost 5 bases, with 13 bases spanning the gap. The CDR3 spells CASSEFVSGDQPQHF. Here the CDR3 DNA reads TGTGCCAGCAGTGAATTTGTGTCAGGCGATCAGCCCCAGCATTTT.

The chain carries TRBV18 and TRBJ1-2, with a possible D match to TRBD1 (6 bases). V lost 4 bases and J lost 7, with 13 bases in between. This CDR3 comprises 13 residues. CDR1 KGHSH and CDR2 LQKENI come from the germline V gene. CDR3 residues: CASSLLEQGGYTF. Written as DNA, the CDR3 is TGTGCCAGCTCACTACTAGAACAGGGTGGCTACACCTTC.

With regard to this clone: Other DNA sequences within the sample encode an identical CDR3. Here the CDR3 DNA reads TGTGCCAGCAGCTTAGAGGGGAACACTGAAGCTTTCTTT. This gives the protein CASSLEGNTEAFF. The rearrangement uses TRBV7-8 and TRBJ1-1; no definite D call. The CDR3 runs to 13 residues. Germline V gives CDR1 SGHVS, CDR2 FQNEAQ. V shed 1 base and J shed 1 base, with 4 bases lying between them.

This chain joins TRBV7-8 and TRBJ2-6; 9 bases are shared with TRBD1. Germline V gene data show CDR1 as SGHVS and CDR2 as FQNEAQ. The CDR3 consists of 15 residues. Unmatched junction bases numbered 3, after V lost 4 bases and J lost 5 bases. The CDR3 DNA is TGTGCCAGCAGCTCACAGGGGGCCTGGGCCAACGTCCTGACTTTC. Translated: CASSSQGAWANVLTF.

V and J are TRBV10-1 and TRBJ2-3, with D possibly being TRBD2 (6 bases). Trimming took off 4 bases at V and 13 bases at J, with 18 bases between the two ends. Germline V gene data show CDR1 as WNHNN and CDR2 as SYGVQD (reference sequence). The CDR3 length is 13 residues. CDR3 nucleotides: TGCGCCAGCAGTGTGAAAACCGGGGGACGAAAGTATTTT. Its translation is CASSVKTGGRKYF.

The CDR3 nucleotides are TGCGCCAGCAGCCAAGAGGAGTCCGGTGAGCAGTTCTTC. It translates to CASSQEESGEQFF. V gene TRBV4-3 combines with J gene TRBJ2-1, with D unresolved. Germline V gene sequence: CDR1 LGHNA, CDR2 YSLEER. V gave up 0 bases and J gave up 9 bases, with 9 bases separating them. CDR3 length: 13 amino acids.

This chain connects TRBV4-1 to TRBJ2-1; 8 bases line up with TRBD2. The ends lost 0 bases at V and 4 bases at J; junction bases unmatched: 5. In germline, CDR1 is MGHRA, CDR2 YSYEKL. This CDR3 is 16 amino acids long. CDR3 DNA: TGCGCCAGCAGCCAAGAACCACTAGCGGTATACAATGAGCAGTTCTTC. It specifies CASSQEPLAVYNEQFF.

The chain employs TRBV6-1 and TRBJ2-7; D not resolved. V gave up 6 bases and J gave up 3 bases, with 15 bases separating them. Germline V gives CDR1 MNHNS, CDR2 SASEGT. CDR3 length equals 14 residues. CDR3 protein: CASSRSIGLYEQYF. The CDR3, as DNA: TGTGCCAGCAGCCGAAGTATCGGCCTCTACGAGCAGTACTTC.

The chain couples TRBV18 to TRBJ2-7, with a tentative D call TRBD2 (5 bases). There are 14 residues in the CDR3. Looked up from germline, CDR1 is KGHSH and CDR2 is LQKENI. Trimming took 3 bases from V and 6 from J, leaving 15 bases between them. The CDR3 DNA reads TGTGCCAGCTCACCCCAAGAGGGCCACGCCGAGCAGTACTTC. It translates to CASSPQEGHAEQYF. Filled out from reference TRBV18 and TRBJ2-7, the complete variable domain reads NAGVMQNPRHLVRRRGQEARLRCSPMKGHSHVYWYRQLPEEGLKFMVYLQKENIIDESGMPKERFSAEFPKEGPSILRIQQVVRGDSAAYFCASSPQEGHAEQYFGPGTRLTVT.

The chain has TRBV19 and TRBJ2-2, with no clear D. The CDR3 spans 14 residues. Germline CDR1 is LNHDA and CDR2 is SQIVND (reference sequence). V was cut by 5 bases and J by 3 bases, with 10 bases left in between. This CDR3 reads CASSWWIHTGELFF. CDR3 bases: TGTGCCAGTAGTTGGTGGATTCACACCGGGGAGCTGTTTTTT.